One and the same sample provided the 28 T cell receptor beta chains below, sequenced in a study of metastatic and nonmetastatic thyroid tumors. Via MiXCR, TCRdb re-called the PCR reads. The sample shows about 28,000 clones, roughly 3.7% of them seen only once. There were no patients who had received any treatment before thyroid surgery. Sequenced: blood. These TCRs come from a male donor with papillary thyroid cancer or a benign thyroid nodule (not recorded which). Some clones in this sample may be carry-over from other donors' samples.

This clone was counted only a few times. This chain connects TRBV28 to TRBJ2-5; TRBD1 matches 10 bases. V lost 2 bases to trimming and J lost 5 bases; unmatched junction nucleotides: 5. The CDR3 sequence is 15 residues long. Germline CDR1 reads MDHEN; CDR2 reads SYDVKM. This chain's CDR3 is CASSLETGGGETQYF. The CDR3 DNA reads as TGTGCCAGCAGTTTAGAGACAGGGGGCGGGGAGACCCAGTACTTC.

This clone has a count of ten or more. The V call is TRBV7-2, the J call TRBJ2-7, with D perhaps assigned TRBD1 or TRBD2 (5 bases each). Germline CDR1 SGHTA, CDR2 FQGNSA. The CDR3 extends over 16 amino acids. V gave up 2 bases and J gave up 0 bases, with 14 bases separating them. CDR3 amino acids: CASSLTGTDPSYEQYF. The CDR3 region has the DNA TGTGCCAGCAGCTTAACCGGGACGGACCCCTCCTACGAGCAGTACTTC. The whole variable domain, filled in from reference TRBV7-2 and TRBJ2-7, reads GAGVSQSPSNKVTEKGKDVELRCDPISGHTALYWYRQSLGQGLEFLIYFQGNSAPDKSGLPSDRFSAERTGGSVSTLTIQRTQQEDSAVYLCASSLTGTDPSYEQYFGPGTRLTVT.

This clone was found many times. CDR3 protein: CASSPPGQGPGYTF. CDR3 in DNA: TGTGCCAGCAGCCCGCCGGGACAGGGCCCTGGCTACACCTTC. The chain joins TRBV11-1 to TRBJ1-2, with 9 bases matching TRBD1. The ends lost 5 bases at V and 7 bases at J; junction bases unmatched: 8. CDR1 and CDR2 from the germline V gene are SGHAT and FQDESV (reference sequence). The CDR3 has 14 amino acids.

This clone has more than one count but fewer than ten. The CDR3 sequence is CASSLGQGSYGYTF. DNA of the CDR3: TGCGCCAGCAGCTTGGGACAGGGGTCCTATGGCTACACCTTC. V usage is TRBV5-1 and J usage is TRBJ1-2; TRBD1 matches at 8 bases. Germline V CDR1 and CDR2: SGHRS, YFSETQ. The CDR3 is 14 residues long. Unmatched junction bases numbered 2, after V lost 0 bases and J lost 4 bases.

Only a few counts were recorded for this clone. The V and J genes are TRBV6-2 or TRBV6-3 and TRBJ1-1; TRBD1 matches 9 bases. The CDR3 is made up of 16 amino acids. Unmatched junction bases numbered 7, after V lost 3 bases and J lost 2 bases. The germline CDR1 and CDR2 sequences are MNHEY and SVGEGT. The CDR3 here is CASSYSRTGANTEAFF. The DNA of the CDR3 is TGTGCCAGCAGTTATTCACGGACAGGGGCCAACACTGAAGCTTTCTTT.

CDR3 loop: CASGRDTRSEAFF. Written as DNA, the CDR3 is TGTGCCAGCGGTCGGGACACCCGCTCTGAAGCTTTCTTT. The V gene is TRBV9, the J gene TRBJ1-1; D perhaps matches TRBD1 (6 bases). This CDR3 has 13 residues. Germline CDR1 is SGDLS and CDR2 is YYNGEE. V was shortened by 7 bases and J by 6 bases, with 16 bases between the two germline ends.

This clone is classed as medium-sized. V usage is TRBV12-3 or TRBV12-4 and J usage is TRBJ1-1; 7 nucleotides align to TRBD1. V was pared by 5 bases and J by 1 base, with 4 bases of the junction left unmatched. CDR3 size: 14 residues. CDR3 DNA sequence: TGTGCCAGCAGTCCCCGACAGGGGAACACTGAAGCTTTCTTT. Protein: CASSPRQGNTEAFF.

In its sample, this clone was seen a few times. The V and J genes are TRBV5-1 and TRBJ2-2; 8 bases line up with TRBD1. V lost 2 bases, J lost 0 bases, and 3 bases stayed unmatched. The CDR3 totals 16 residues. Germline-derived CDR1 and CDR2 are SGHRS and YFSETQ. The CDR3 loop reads CASSFMDRANTGELFF. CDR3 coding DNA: TGCGCCAGCAGCTTCATGGACAGGGCGAACACCGGGGAGCTGTTTTTT.

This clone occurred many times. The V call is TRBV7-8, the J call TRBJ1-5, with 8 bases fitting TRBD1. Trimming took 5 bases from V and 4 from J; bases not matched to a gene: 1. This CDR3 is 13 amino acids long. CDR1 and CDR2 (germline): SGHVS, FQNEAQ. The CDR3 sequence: CASSRDRNQPQHF. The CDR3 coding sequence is TGTGCCAGCAGCAGGGACAGGAATCAGCCCCAGCATTTT. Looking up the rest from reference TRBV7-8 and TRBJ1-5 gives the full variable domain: GAGVSQSPRYKVAKRGQDVALRCDPISGHVSLFWYQQALGQGPEFLTYFQNEAQLDKSGLPSDRFFAERPEGSVSTLKIQRTQQEDSAVYLCASSRDRNQPQHFGDGTRLSIL.

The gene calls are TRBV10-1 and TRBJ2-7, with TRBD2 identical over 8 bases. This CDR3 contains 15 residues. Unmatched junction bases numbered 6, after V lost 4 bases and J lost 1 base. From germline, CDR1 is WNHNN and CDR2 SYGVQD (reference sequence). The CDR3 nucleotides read TGCGCCAGCAGTGGAGGGTCTAGCGGGTCCTACGAGCAGTACTTC. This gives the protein CASSGGSSGSYEQYF.

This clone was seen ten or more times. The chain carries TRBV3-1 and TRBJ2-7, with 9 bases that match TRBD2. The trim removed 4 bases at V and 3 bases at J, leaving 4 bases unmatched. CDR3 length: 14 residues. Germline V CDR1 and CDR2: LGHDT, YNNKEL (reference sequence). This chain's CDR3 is CASSLGTSSYEQYF. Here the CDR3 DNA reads TGTGCCAGCAGCCTCGGGACTAGCAGCTACGAGCAGTACTTC.

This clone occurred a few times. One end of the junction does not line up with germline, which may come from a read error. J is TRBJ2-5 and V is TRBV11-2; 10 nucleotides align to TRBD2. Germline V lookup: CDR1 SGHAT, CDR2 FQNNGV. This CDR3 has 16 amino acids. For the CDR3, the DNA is TGTGCCAGCAGATTAGTCTTTGCTAGCGGGAGAGAGACCCAGTACTTC. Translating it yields CASRLVFASGRETQYF. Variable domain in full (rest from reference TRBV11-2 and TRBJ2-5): EAGVAQSPRYKIIEKRQSVAFWCNPISGHATLYWYQQILGQGPKLLIQFQNNGVVDDSQLPKDRFSAERLKGVDSTLKIQPAKLEDSAVYLCASRLVFASGRETQYFGPGTRLLVL.

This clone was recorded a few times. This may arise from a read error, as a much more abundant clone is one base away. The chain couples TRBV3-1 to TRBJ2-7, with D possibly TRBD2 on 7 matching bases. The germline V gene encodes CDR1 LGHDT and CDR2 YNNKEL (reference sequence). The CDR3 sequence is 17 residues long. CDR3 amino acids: CVSSQVVTGRGIYEQYF. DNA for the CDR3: TGTGTCAGCAGCCAAGTGGTAACGGGGAGGGGGATCTACGAGCAGTACTTC.

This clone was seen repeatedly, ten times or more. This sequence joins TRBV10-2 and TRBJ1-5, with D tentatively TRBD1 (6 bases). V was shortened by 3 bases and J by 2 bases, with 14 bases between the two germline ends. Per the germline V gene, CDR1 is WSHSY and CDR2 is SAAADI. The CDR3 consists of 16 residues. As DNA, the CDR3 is TGCGCCAGCAGTGAACAAACGGGGGCTGGCAATCAGCCCCAGCATTTT. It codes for CASSEQTGAGNQPQHF.

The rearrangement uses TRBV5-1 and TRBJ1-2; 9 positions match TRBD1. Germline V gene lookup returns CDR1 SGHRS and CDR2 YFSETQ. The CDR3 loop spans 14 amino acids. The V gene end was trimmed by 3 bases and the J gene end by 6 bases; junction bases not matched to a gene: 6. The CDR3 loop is CASSSDRGGDGYTF. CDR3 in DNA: TGCGCCAGCAGCTCGGACAGGGGAGGTGATGGCTACACCTTC.

Here the CDR3 reads CASSQFNRGRNEQFF. CDR3 DNA: TGTGCCAGCAGCCAATTCAACAGGGGACGGAATGAGCAGTTCTTC. This chain links TRBV28 with TRBJ2-1, with 7 bases that match TRBD1. CDR1 MDHEN and CDR2 SYDVKM come from the germline V gene. The CDR3 is made up of 15 amino acids. V lost 6 bases, J lost 7 bases, and 12 bases stayed unmatched.

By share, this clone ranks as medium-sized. Here the CDR3 reads CASSFRGFNEQFF. CDR3 nucleotide sequence: TGTGCCAGCAGTTTCCGGGGGTTCAATGAGCAGTTCTTC. The gene calls are TRBV12-3 or TRBV12-4 and TRBJ2-1; D may be TRBD2 (6 bases). Trimming left V 3 bases short and J 6 bases short, with 9 bases between. This CDR3 region has 13 residues.

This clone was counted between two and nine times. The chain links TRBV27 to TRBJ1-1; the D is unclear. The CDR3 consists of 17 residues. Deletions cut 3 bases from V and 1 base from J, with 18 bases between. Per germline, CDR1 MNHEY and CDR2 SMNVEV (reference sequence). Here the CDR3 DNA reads TGTGCCAGCAGTTTCAGGCCAAACCGCAGAACGAACACTGAAGCTTTCTTT. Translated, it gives CASSFRPNRRTNTEAFF.

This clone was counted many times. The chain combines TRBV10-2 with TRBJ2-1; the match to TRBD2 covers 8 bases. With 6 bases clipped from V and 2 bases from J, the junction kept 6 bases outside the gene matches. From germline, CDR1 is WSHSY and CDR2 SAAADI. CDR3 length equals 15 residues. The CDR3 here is CASRGAGGTYNEQFF. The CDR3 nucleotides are TGCGCCAGCAGAGGGGCGGGAGGCACCTACAATGAGCAGTTCTTC.

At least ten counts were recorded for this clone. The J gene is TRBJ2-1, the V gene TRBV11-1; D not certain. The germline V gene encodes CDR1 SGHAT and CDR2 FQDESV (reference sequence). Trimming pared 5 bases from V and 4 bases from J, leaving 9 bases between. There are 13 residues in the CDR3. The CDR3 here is CASSPNLYNEQFF. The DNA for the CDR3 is TGTGCCAGCAGCCCCAACCTGTACAATGAGCAGTTCTTC. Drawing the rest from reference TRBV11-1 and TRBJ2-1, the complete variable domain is EAEVAQSPRYKITEKSQAVAFWCDPISGHATLYWYRQILGQGPELLVQFQDESVVDDSQLPKDRFSAERLKGVDSTLKIQPAELGDSAMYLCASSPNLYNEQFFGPGTRLTVL.

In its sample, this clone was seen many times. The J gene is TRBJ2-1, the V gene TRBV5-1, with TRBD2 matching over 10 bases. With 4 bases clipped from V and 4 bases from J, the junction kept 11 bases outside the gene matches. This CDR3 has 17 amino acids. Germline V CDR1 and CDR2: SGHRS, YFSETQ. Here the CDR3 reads CASSPGLLAGMYNEQFF. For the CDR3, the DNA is TGCGCCAGCAGCCCCGGTTTACTAGCGGGGATGTACAATGAGCAGTTCTTC. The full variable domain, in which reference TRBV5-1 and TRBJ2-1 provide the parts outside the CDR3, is KAGVTQTPRYLIKTRGQQVTLSCSPISGHRSVSWYQQTPGQGLQFLFEYFSETQRNKGNFPGRFSGRQFSNSRSEMNVSTLELGDSALYLCASSPGLLAGMYNEQFFGPGTRLTVL.

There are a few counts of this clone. This CDR3 is CASSRINQPQHF. In DNA form, the CDR3 reads TGTGCCAGCAGCAGGATCAATCAGCCCCAGCATTTT. The rearrangement links TRBV27 to TRBJ1-5; D uncertain. V was shortened by 6 bases and J by 3 bases, with 6 bases between the two germline ends. The CDR3 runs 12 residues. Germline V gene lookup returns CDR1 MNHEY and CDR2 SMNVEV (reference sequence).

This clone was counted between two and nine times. CDR3 residues: CASSTYRGWEQFF. CDR3 in DNA: TGTGCCAGCAGTACCTACAGGGGGTGGGAGCAGTTCTTC. V is TRBV6-2 or TRBV6-3 and J is TRBJ2-1; 8 bases map to TRBD1. Germline CDR1 reads MNHEY; CDR2 reads SVGEGT. CDR3 size: 13 residues. V lost 5 bases and J lost 10; bases outside the gene matches: 7.

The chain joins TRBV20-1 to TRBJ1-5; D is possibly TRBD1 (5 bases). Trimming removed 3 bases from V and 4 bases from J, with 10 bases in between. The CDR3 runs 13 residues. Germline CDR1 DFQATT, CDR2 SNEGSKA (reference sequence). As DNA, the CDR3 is TGCAGTGCTAGGGGGGGTAGTAATCAGCCCCAGCATTTT. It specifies CSARGGSNQPQHF.

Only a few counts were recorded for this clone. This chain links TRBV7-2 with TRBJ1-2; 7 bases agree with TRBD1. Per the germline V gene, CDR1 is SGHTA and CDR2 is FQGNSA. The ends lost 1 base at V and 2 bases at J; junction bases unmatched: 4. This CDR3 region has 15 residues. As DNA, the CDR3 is TGTGCCAGCAGCTTAGATAACAGGGGCAACTATGGCTACACCTTC. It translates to CASSLDNRGNYGYTF.

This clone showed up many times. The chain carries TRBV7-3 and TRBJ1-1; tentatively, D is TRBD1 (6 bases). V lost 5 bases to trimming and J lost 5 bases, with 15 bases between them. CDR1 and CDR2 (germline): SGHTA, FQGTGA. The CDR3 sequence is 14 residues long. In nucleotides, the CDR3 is TGTGCCAGCAGCGAAGGCAGGGGCGGTACTGAAGCTTTCTTT. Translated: CASSEGRGGTEAFF.

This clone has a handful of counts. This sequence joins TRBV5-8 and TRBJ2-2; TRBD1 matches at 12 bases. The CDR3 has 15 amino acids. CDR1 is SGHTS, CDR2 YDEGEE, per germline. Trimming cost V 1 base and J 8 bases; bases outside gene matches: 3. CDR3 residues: CASSLLGQGAGELFF. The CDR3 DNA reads TGTGCCAGCAGCTTGTTGGGACAGGGGGCTGGGGAGCTGTTTTTT.

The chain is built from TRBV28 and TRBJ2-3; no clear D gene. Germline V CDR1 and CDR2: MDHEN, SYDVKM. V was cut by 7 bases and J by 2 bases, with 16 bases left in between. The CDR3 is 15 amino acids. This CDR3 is CASNVPSSLTDTQYF. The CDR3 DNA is TGTGCCAGCAACGTGCCAAGTAGCCTCACAGATACGCAGTATTTT.